This entry lists 14 T cell receptor beta chains sequenced from one sample in a study of OX40 agonist ivuxolimab in advanced cancers. The table came from immunoSEQ multiplex PCR; TCRdb's copy has only in-frame clones and leaves some out. The table lists 50,000 or so clones, approximately 80% of them singletons. The specimen was CD4+ or CD8+ T cells sorted from blood, collected in a trial of the OX40 agonist ivuxolimab. Receptors originate from an adult with an advanced solid tumor such as melanoma, head and neck, liver or kidney cancer.

This clone was observed once. The chain is built from TRBV6-5 and TRBJ1-2; 7 bases agree with TRBD1. The CDR3 length is 13 residues. Unmatched junction bases numbered 0, after V lost 1 base and J lost 4 bases. Germline V gives CDR1 MNHEY, CDR2 SVGAGI. The CDR3 DNA reads as TGTGCCAGCAGTTACTACAGGGGCTATGGCTACACCTTC. Translating gives CASSYYRGYGYTF.

J is TRBJ2-5 and V is TRBV9; D remains ambiguous. V was trimmed by 8 bases and J by 5 bases, leaving 7 bases between them. Germline V gives CDR1 SGDLS, CDR2 YYNGEE. CDR3 size: 10 residues. This chain's CDR3 is CARQSETQYF. The CDR3 DNA is TGTGCCAGGCAGTCCGAGACCCAGTACTTC. Full variable domain (remainder filled in from reference TRBV9 and TRBJ2-5): DSGVTQTPKHLITATGQRVTLRCSPRSGDLSVYWYQQSLDQGLQFLIQYYNGEERAKGNILERFSAQQFPDLHSELNLSSLELGDSALYFCARQSETQYFGPGTRLLVL.

V gene TRBV9 combines with J gene TRBJ2-1, with a weak D call TRBD1 (5 bases). Trimming cost V 5 bases and J 14 bases, with 17 bases left between them. Germline V gene sequence: CDR1 SGDLS, CDR2 YYNGEE. CDR3 size: 12 residues. The CDR3 loop is CASSPPDTAKFF. The CDR3 coding sequence is TGTGCCAGCAGTCCGCCGGACACAGCGAAGTTCTTC. The full variable domain, its missing parts supplied by reference TRBV9 and TRBJ2-1, is DSGVTQTPKHLITATGQRVTLRCSPRSGDLSVYWYQQSLDQGLQFLIQYYNGEERAKGNILERFSAQQFPDLHSELNLSSLELGDSALYFCASSPPDTAKFFGPGTRLTVL.

This clone was recorded only once. The V and J genes are TRBV30 and TRBJ1-6; no reliable D call. Germline V gives CDR1 GTSNPN, CDR2 SVGIG (reference sequence). Between the trimmed V and J ends, which lost 1 base and 7 bases, there was a span of 8 bases. The CDR3 loop spans 13 amino acids. The CDR3 DNA follows: TGTGCCTGGAGTGGGCTGCTGAATTCACCCCTCCACTTT. It is translated as CAWSGLLNSPLHF.

The gene calls are TRBV7-2 and TRBJ2-7, with 8 nucleotides matching TRBD2. This CDR3 region has 13 residues. The V gene's germline CDR1 is SGHTA and CDR2 FQGNSA. V shed 5 bases and J 6 bases; nucleotides not matched to a gene: 6. CDR3: CASSLGLAGEQYF. DNA for the CDR3: TGTGCCAGCAGCCTAGGACTAGCAGGCGAGCAGTACTTC.

This chain uses TRBV19 with TRBJ1-2; 7 nucleotides line up with TRBD1. The CDR3 has 13 residues. CDR1 is LNHDA, CDR2 SQIVND, per germline (reference sequence). Trimming cost V 2 bases and J 10 bases; bases outside gene matches: 7. CDR3 nucleotides: TGTGCCAGTAGTATACGGGACAGCTATAACTACACCTTC. Its protein product is CASSIRDSYNYTF.

In its sample, this clone was seen a few times. The chain is built from TRBV7-2 and TRBJ1-2; D gene unclear. Deletions cut 5 bases from V and 3 bases from J, with 22 bases between. The CDR3 runs 17 residues. The germline V gene has CDR1 SGHTA and CDR2 FQGNSA. DNA for the CDR3: TGTGCCAGCAGCCTAGGGTACTTTTCCCGAGGTGACTATGGCTACACCTTC. Its translation: CASSLGYFSRGDYGYTF.

This sequence joins TRBV9 and TRBJ2-7, with D tentatively TRBD2 (5 bases). Trimming removed 0 bases at V and 2 bases at J, with 9 bases between. Germline CDR1 is SGDLS and CDR2 is YYNGEE. This CDR3 is 14 amino acids long. CDR3 residues: CASSVVDGAYEQYF. In nucleotides, the CDR3 is TGTGCCAGCAGCGTAGTAGACGGGGCCTACGAGCAGTACTTC. The full variable domain, in which reference TRBV9 and TRBJ2-7 provide the parts outside the CDR3, is DSGVTQTPKHLITATGQRVTLRCSPRSGDLSVYWYQQSLDQGLQFLIQYYNGEERAKGNILERFSAQQFPDLHSELNLSSLELGDSALYFCASSVVDGAYEQYFGPGTRLTVT.

The chain employs TRBV11-1 and TRBJ1-4; D is unresolved. Trimming pared 7 bases from V and 6 bases from J, leaving 15 bases between. The CDR3 spans 14 residues. CDR1 is SGHAT, CDR2 FQDESV, per germline (reference sequence). CDR3 sequence reads: CASTPYSGYEKLFF. The DNA for the CDR3 is TGTGCCAGCACCCCCTACTCGGGATATGAAAAACTGTTTTTT.

This chain uses TRBV2 with TRBJ2-7, with TRBD2 as a possible D gene (6 bases). The CDR3 runs to 16 residues. V lost 4 bases and J 5 bases, leaving 21 bases between the germline ends. CDR1 and CDR2 from the germline V gene are SNHLY and FYNNEI. The CDR3 region is CASSVLPGLPENEQYF. CDR3 coding DNA: TGTGCCAGCAGTGTGCTCCCGGGACTTCCCGAGAACGAGCAGTACTTC. The variable domain in full, completed from reference TRBV2 and TRBJ2-7, reads EPEVTQTPSHQVTQMGQEVILRCVPISNHLYFYWYRQILGQKVEFLVSFYNNEISEKSEIFDDQFSVERPDGSNFTLKIRSTKLEDSAMYFCASSVLPGLPENEQYFGPGTRLTVT.

V gene TRBV2 combines with J gene TRBJ1-1, with D uncertain. V was trimmed by 0 bases and J by 4 bases, leaving 9 bases between them. The CDR3 contains 14 residues. The germline V gene has CDR1 SNHLY and CDR2 FYNNEI. The DNA of the CDR3 is TGTGCCAGCAGTGAAGCCTTTCAGGTCACTGAAGCTTTCTTT. Residues: CASSEAFQVTEAFF.

This chain uses TRBV18 with TRBJ1-1, with TRBD1 matching over 7 bases. J lost 6 bases, V lost 6 bases, and 13 bases had no gene match. Germline values: CDR1 KGHSH, CDR2 LQKENI. This CDR3 region has 15 residues. This chain's CDR3 is CASSQNRGGSAEAFF. For the CDR3, the DNA is TGTGCCAGCTCTCAAAACAGGGGCGGCAGTGCTGAAGCTTTCTTT.

The V call is TRBV4-1, the J call TRBJ2-7; possibly TRBD1 for D (7 bases). V was pared by 3 bases and J by 3 bases, with 15 bases between. Germline CDR1 reads MGHRA; CDR2 reads YSYEKL. The CDR3 totals 15 residues. The DNA of the CDR3 is TGCGCCAGCAGCCATTACCAGGGGGAGGACTACGAGCAGTACTTC. Translation: CASSHYQGEDYEQYF.

The genes are TRBV19 and TRBJ1-3; D remains unclear. This CDR3 comprises 14 residues. CDR1 and CDR2 (germline): LNHDA, SQIVND (reference sequence). V lost 4 bases and J lost 4, with 11 bases in between. Here the CDR3 reads CASSNGVQGNTIYF. In nucleotides, the CDR3 is TGTGCCAGTAGTAACGGGGTTCAAGGAAACACCATATATTTT.